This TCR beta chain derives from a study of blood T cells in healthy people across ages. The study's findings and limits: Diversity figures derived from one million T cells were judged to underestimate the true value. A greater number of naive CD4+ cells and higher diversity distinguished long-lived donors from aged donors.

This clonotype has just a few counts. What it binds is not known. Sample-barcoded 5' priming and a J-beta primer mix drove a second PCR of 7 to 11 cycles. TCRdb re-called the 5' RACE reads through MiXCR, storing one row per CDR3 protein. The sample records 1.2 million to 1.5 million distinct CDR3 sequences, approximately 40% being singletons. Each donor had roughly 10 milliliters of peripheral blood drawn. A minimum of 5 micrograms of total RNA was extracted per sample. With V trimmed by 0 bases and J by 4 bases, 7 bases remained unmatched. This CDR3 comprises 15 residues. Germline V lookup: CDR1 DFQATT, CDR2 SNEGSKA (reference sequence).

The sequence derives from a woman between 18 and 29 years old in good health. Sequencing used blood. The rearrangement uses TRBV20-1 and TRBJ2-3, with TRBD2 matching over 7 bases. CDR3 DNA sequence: TGCAGTGCTAGAGATTACGGGGGGTCGGCAGATACGCAGTATTTT. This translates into CSARDYGGSADTQYF.